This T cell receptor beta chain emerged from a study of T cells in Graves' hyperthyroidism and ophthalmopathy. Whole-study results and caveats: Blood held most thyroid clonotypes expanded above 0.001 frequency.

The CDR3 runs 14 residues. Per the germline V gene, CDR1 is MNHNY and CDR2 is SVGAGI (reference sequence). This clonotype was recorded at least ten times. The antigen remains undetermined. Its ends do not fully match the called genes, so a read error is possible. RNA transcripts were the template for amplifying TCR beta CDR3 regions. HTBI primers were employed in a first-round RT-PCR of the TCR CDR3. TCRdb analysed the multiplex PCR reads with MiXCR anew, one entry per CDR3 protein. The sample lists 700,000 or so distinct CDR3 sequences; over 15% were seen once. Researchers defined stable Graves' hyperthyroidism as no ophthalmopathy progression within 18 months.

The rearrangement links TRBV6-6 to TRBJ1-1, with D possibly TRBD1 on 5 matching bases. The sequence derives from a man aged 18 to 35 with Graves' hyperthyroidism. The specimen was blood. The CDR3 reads CASSYQGDNTEAFF. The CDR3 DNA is TGTGCCAGCAGTTACCAAGGGGATAACACTGAAGCCTTCTTT.